The present entry profiles one TCR beta chain with its context. This specimen belongs to a study of shared clonotypes between healthy human individuals. Overall study: Three plates were used per donor for CD4 naive, three for CD4 memory, two for CD8 naive and one for CD8 memory.

V trimming: 1 base; J trimming: 3 bases; junction bases outside the gene matches: 6. Germline V lookup: CDR1 LNHDA, CDR2 SQIVND (reference sequence). The CDR3 totals 15 residues. Replicate PCRs run on sorted subsets employed 200 ng DNA, approximately 30,000 T cell genomes. TCRdb's table, derived via immunoSEQ multiplex PCR, lists solely in-frame clones and lacks some. The sample lists about 2.4 million clones, 93% occurring once. The chain has TRBV19 and TRBJ2-7; 7 bases agree with TRBD2. This receptor was taken from a man younger than 35 in good health. Some clones in this sample may be carry-over from other donors' samples. The material sequenced was naive CD4+ T cells from PBMCs. The subset denotes: CD45RA+ positively selected. The DNA of the CDR3 is TGTGCCAGTAGTATAGGGCTAGCGGCAAACTACGAGCAGTACTTC. Amino acids: CASSIGLAANYEQYF. Full variable domain (missing parts from reference TRBV19 and TRBJ2-7): DGGITQSPKYLFRKEGQNVTLSCEQNLNHDAMYWYRQDPGQGLRLIYYSQIVNDFQKGDIAEGYSVSREKKESFPLTVTSAQKNPTAFYLCASSIGLAANYEQYFGPGTRLTVT.